Shown below are 20 T cell receptor beta chains from a single sample sequenced in a study of blood T cell repertoires in COVID-19. Profiled with immunoSEQ multiplex PCR; TCRdb holds only in-frame clones, not every one. The sample includes under 200,000 clones, around nine tenths of them seen just once. Input material: peripheral blood. The receptors derive from a man in his 70s with acute or convalescent COVID-19.

In its sample, this clone was seen once. This chain uses TRBV7-7 with TRBJ2-2, with 7 positions matching TRBD2. CDR1 is SSHAT, CDR2 FNYEAQ, per germline (reference sequence). With V trimmed by 4 bases and J by 2 bases, 16 bases remained unmatched. The CDR3 spans 19 residues. CDR3 loop: CASSSAPGLKNENTGELFF. Written as DNA, the CDR3 is TGTGCCAGCAGCTCCGCGCCGGGACTAAAGAACGAAAACACCGGGGAGCTGTTTTTT.

The count of this clone is one. The chain carries TRBV18 and TRBJ2-3, with D possibly being TRBD1 (6 bases). Germline V gene lookup returns CDR1 KGHSH and CDR2 LQKENI. The V end was cut by 3 bases, the J end by 2 bases, with 6 bases between. The CDR3 consists of 13 residues. CDR3 sequence reads: CASSPGATDTQYF. The DNA of the CDR3 is TGTGCCAGCTCACCGGGGGCCACAGATACGCAGTATTTT.

The chain couples TRBV4-3 to TRBJ1-6; no definite D call. V was shortened by 0 bases and J by 10 bases, with 7 bases between the two germline ends. Germline loops: CDR1 LGHNA, CDR2 YSLEER. The length of the CDR3 is 13 residues. The CDR3 is CASSQDILSPLHF. For the CDR3, the DNA is TGCGCCAGCAGCCAAGATATCTTGTCACCCCTCCACTTT.

The gene calls are TRBV14 and TRBJ2-1; the D gene is possibly TRBD2 (6 bases). The length of the CDR3 is 17 residues. Per the germline V gene, CDR1 is SGHDN and CDR2 is FVKESK. The germline V and J ends were trimmed by 0 bases and 1 base, with 13 bases remaining between them. CDR3 sequence: CASSQDRAGLSYNEQFF. CDR3 sequence (DNA): TGTGCCAGCAGCCAAGATCGGGCGGGGTTGTCCTACAATGAGCAGTTCTTC.

This rearrangement joins TRBV19 to TRBJ2-5; 11 positions agree with TRBD1. CDR1 LNHDA and CDR2 SQIVND come from the germline V gene (reference sequence). V gave up 7 bases and J gave up 10 bases; unmatched junction bases: 11. The CDR3 sequence is 14 residues long. The CDR3 sequence: CASTGTGGDGGQYF. CDR3 nucleotide sequence: TGTGCCAGTACCGGGACAGGGGGGGACGGAGGCCAGTACTTC.

The chain combines TRBV5-1 with TRBJ1-1, with unresolved D. V was shortened by 0 bases and J by 11 bases, with 14 bases between the two germline ends. The CDR3 is made up of 13 amino acids. Germline values: CDR1 SGHRS, CDR2 YFSETQ. CDR3 sequence (DNA): TGCGCCAGCAGCTTGGTAGAGGGCCACGGGGCTTTCTTT. The encoded protein is CASSLVEGHGAFF.

The chain links TRBV7-2 to TRBJ2-3, with TRBD2 identical over 8 bases. Germline CDR1 and CDR2: SGHTA and FQGNSA. Trimming cost V 5 bases and J 0 bases; bases outside gene matches: 10. This CDR3 comprises 17 residues. The CDR3 DNA follows: TGTGCCAGCAGCCCCGGGGTAGCGGGGCCCAGCACAGATACGCAGTATTTT. This translates into CASSPGVAGPSTDTQYF.

This rearrangement joins TRBV12-5 to TRBJ2-7; TRBD2 might be the D (5 bases). Germline loops: CDR1 LGHNT, CDR2 FRNRAP. The CDR3 has 15 amino acids. The V and J ends lost 6 bases and 2 bases respectively, with 17 bases between them. CDR3 region: CASGGDGKTTYEQYF. The CDR3, as DNA: TGTGCTAGTGGGGGAGACGGGAAAACCACCTACGAGCAGTACTTC.

CDR3 in amino acids: CASTAGETDTQYF. The CDR3 DNA follows: TGCGCCAGCACCGCTGGGGAGACAGATACGCAGTATTTT. The chain has TRBV5-1 and TRBJ2-3; tentative D call: TRBD2 (5 bases). V was pared by 6 bases and J by 3 bases, with 11 bases between. Germline V lookup: CDR1 SGHRS, CDR2 YFSETQ. The length of the CDR3 is 13 residues.

In DNA form, the CDR3 reads TGCAGCGTTGGGCCCGCAAACACCTACGAGCAGTACTTC. Translated: CSVGPANTYEQYF. The chain combines TRBV29-1 with TRBJ2-7; D not certain. Germline V lookup: CDR1 SQVTM, CDR2 ANQGSEA. V lost 4 bases, J lost 2 bases, and 12 bases lay in between. This CDR3 spans 13 amino acids.

The chain employs TRBV10-3 and TRBJ1-3, with D unresolved. Trimming cost V 4 bases and J 8 bases, with 15 bases left between them. The CDR3 contains 14 residues. The germline V gene encodes CDR1 ENHRY and CDR2 SYGVKD. The CDR3 loop reads CAISVDPAGYTIYF. DNA of the CDR3: TGTGCCATCAGTGTTGACCCGGCGGGATACACCATATATTTT.

The CDR3 spells CAIYRGDINTGELFF. DNA of the CDR3: TGTGCCATCTATCGAGGGGACATAAACACCGGGGAGCTGTTTTTT. This chain uses TRBV10-3 with TRBJ2-2; D might be TRBD1 (6 bases). The CDR3 runs to 15 residues. CDR1 and CDR2 from the germline V gene are ENHRY and SYGVKD. V shed 8 bases and J shed 2 bases, with 15 bases lying between them.

This sequence joins TRBV11-2 and TRBJ1-1; 9 bases line up with TRBD1. The ends lost 5 bases at V and 5 bases at J; junction bases unmatched: 6. This CDR3 spans 14 amino acids. The V gene's germline CDR1 is SGHAT and CDR2 FQNNGV. Here the CDR3 DNA reads TGTGCCAGCAGCACAGGGACAGGGAGGACTGAAGCTTTCTTT. It yields the protein CASSTGTGRTEAFF.

The rearrangement links TRBV5-4 to TRBJ2-7; 10 positions match TRBD1. Germline V gene data show CDR1 as SGHNT and CDR2 as YYREEE (reference sequence). This CDR3 is 15 amino acids long. V was pared by 3 bases and J by 5 bases, with 8 bases of the junction left unmatched. DNA of the CDR3: TGTGCCAGCAGCTCTCCGGGACAGGGGTTAAACGAGCAGTACTTC. Translation: CASSSPGQGLNEQYF. Combining the CDR3 with reference TRBV5-4 and TRBJ2-7 gives the whole variable domain ETGVTQSPTHLIKTRGQQVTLRCSSQSGHNTVSWYQQALGQGPQFIFQYYREEENGRGNFPPRFSGLQFPNYSSELNVNALELDDSALYLCASSSPGQGLNEQYFGPGTRLTVT.

CDR3 region: CAIRPLEGKNEQYF. The CDR3 nucleotides are TGTGCCATCAGGCCCTTGGAGGGGAAAAACGAGCAGTACTTC. V and J are TRBV10-3 and TRBJ2-7, with D maybe TRBD2 (6 bases). Per germline, CDR1 ENHRY and CDR2 SYGVKD. Trimming removed 6 bases from V and 5 bases from J, with 17 bases in between. The CDR3 has 14 residues.

This clone came up once. The V gene is TRBV7-9, the J gene TRBJ2-3; the D gene is possibly TRBD1 (6 bases). The CDR3 sequence is 14 residues long. The germline CDR1 and CDR2 sequences are SEHNR and FQNEAQ (reference sequence). The germline V and J ends were trimmed by 4 bases and 2 bases, with 10 bases remaining between them. The CDR3: CASSSGQSTDTQYF. In DNA form, the CDR3 reads TGTGCCAGCAGCTCTGGACAGTCCACAGATACGCAGTATTTT.

This chain uses TRBV11-2 with TRBJ2-5; TRBD2 agrees at 7 bases. This CDR3 has 18 amino acids. Losses at the gene ends were 2 bases for V and 4 bases for J; bases not matched to a gene: 16. The germline V gene has CDR1 SGHAT and CDR2 FQNNGV. CDR3 in amino acids: CASSLRRAGENYRETQYF. CDR3 in DNA: TGTGCCAGCAGCTTACGTCGGGCGGGGGAAAACTATCGAGAGACCCAGTACTTC.

V gene TRBV6-6 combines with J gene TRBJ1-1; D uncertain. V lost 0 bases, J lost 0 bases, and 11 bases lay in between. The CDR3 is 16 residues long. Germline assignment: CDR1 MNHNY and CDR2 SVGAGI (reference sequence). CDR3 in DNA: TGTGCCAGCAGTTACTCCCGGGAGGGCATGAACACTGAAGCTTTCTTT. It is translated as CASSYSREGMNTEAFF.

The chain couples TRBV2 to TRBJ2-3, with 7 bases identical to TRBD2. This CDR3 region has 15 residues. Germline V CDR1 and CDR2: SNHLY, FYNNEI. V dropped 8 bases and J dropped 5; count of bases not matched to a gene: 13. CDR3 DNA: TGTGCCAGCTCCCCTGGCGGGAGTTTTCAAGATACGCAGTATTTT. Protein sequence: CASSPGGSFQDTQYF. Using reference TRBV2 and TRBJ2-3 for the parts outside the CDR3, the full variable domain is EPEVTQTPSHQVTQMGQEVILRCVPISNHLYFYWYRQILGQKVEFLVSFYNNEISEKSEIFDDQFSVERPDGSNFTLKIRSTKLEDSAMYFCASSPGGSFQDTQYFGPGTRLTVL.

The genes are TRBV28 and TRBJ2-7; D is possibly TRBD1 (5 bases). This CDR3 region has 16 residues. Germline CDR1 MDHEN, CDR2 SYDVKM. Trimming cost V 7 bases and J 0 bases, with 19 bases left between them. DNA of the CDR3: TGTGCCAGCAACATCAGGGTCTTGGGTAGCTCCTACGAGCAGTACTTC. Its protein is CASNIRVLGSSYEQYF.